Reported below is one T cell receptor beta chain. No antigen is known for it. Data came from immunoSEQ multiplex PCR; TCRdb stores just in-frame clones and leaves some out. There are more than 300,000 clones in the sample; approximately 80% occur only once, and 2% to 2.5% lies in the top ten. This sample was taken from a study of Ad26.COV2.S vaccination and SARS-CoV-2 variants. Study context: In the study, Ad26.COV2.S was injected intramuscularly once, or twice 56 days apart.

The sample's treatment: 15 to 20 received Ad26.COV2.S at low or high dose, single or two shots; several received placebo; per-sample allocation not given. Each sample was drawn 63 days after the first injection (of vaccine or placebo). The vaccine delivered Wuhan-strain SARS-CoV-2 spike through an Ad26 vector. General study points: Breadth measured for non-spike TCRs was similar across vaccine and placebo recipients.

CDR1 and CDR2 (germline): SGHKS, YYEKEE (reference sequence). CDR3 length: 16 amino acids. V lost 4 bases, J lost 5 bases, and 21 bases lay in between. This specimen consisted of peripheral blood, obtained in a trial of Ad26.COV2.S vaccine versus placebo. This TCR was sampled from a person aged 18-60 years who received the Ad26.COV2.S COVID-19 vaccine or a placebo. The gene calls are TRBV5-5 and TRBJ2-5; perhaps TRBD2 as D (5 bases). The CDR3 reads CASSERRGVNLETQYF. The CDR3 DNA follows: TGTGCCAGCAGCGAACGACGGGGTGTCAACTTGGAGACCCAGTACTTC.